What follows are 22 T cell receptor beta chains derived from one specimen sequenced in a study of shared clonotypes between healthy human individuals. Some clones are missing from TCRdb's copy, which holds only in-frame ones; the method was immunoSEQ multiplex PCR. The profile shows roughly 2.5 million clones, approximately 90% of them singletons. The sample consisted of naive CD4+ T cells sorted from blood. Sample subset: CD45RA+ positively selected. These receptors were collected from a young man in good health.

The chain carries TRBV7-8 and TRBJ2-7; 9 bases are a match to TRBD2. The ends lost 4 bases at V and 2 bases at J; junction bases unmatched: 15. CDR3 length equals 18 residues. Germline assignment: CDR1 SGHVS and CDR2 FQNEAQ. The CDR3 DNA is TGTGCCAGCAGCTCGCCTTTAGCGGGAGTACATCGCGCCTACGAGCAGTACTTC. This sequence encodes CASSSPLAGVHRAYEQYF.

This chain connects TRBV2 to TRBJ1-2; D is uncertain. Germline V gives CDR1 SNHLY, CDR2 FYNNEI. This CDR3 region has 14 residues. V lost 6 bases, J lost 5 bases, and 16 bases lay in between. CDR3 DNA sequence: TGTGCCAGCAGGGTTTACGAGGTTCGATATGGCTACACCTTC. Its protein is CASRVYEVRYGYTF.

CDR3 bases: TGTGCCTGGAGTCCCTACAGGGGGTATGAGCAGTTCTTC. This codes for CAWSPYRGYEQFF. The chain carries TRBV30 and TRBJ2-1, with 8 bases matching TRBD1. This CDR3 has 13 amino acids. V was pared by 2 bases and J by 8 bases, with 5 bases of the junction left unmatched. Looked up from germline, CDR1 is GTSNPN and CDR2 is SVGIG (reference sequence).

The chain combines TRBV19 with TRBJ2-7, with 7 bases fitting TRBD2. The V and J ends lost 4 bases and 6 bases, in that order; junction bases with no gene match: 12. This CDR3 spans 15 amino acids. The germline V gene has CDR1 LNHDA and CDR2 SQIVND (reference sequence). The DNA for the CDR3 is TGTGCCAGTAGTAGTTCGCCAGCGGGATCGCGCGAGCAGTACTTC. It encodes CASSSSPAGSREQYF.

This chain connects TRBV28 to TRBJ2-3, with 8 bases aligning to TRBD2. This CDR3 is 15 amino acids long. Trimming at V came to 3 bases and at J to 4 bases, leaving 6 bases not matched to a gene. CDR1 is MDHEN and CDR2 is SYDVKM in the germline V gene. In DNA, the CDR3 is TGTGCCAGCAGTTTGTCCAGCGGGAGCTCAGATACGCAGTATTTT. Translation gives CASSLSSGSSDTQYF.

This clone was detected only once. CDR3 nucleotide sequence: TGTGCCAGCAGTCTATCGACAGGAGGGTACACTGAAGCTTTCTTT. Encoded protein: CASSLSTGGYTEAFF. This chain joins TRBV28 and TRBJ1-1; a weak D match, TRBD1 (6 bases). Germline V gives CDR1 MDHEN, CDR2 SYDVKM. Deletions cut 5 bases from V and 3 bases from J, with 16 bases between. The CDR3 extends over 15 amino acids.

This chain uses TRBV28 with TRBJ2-2; 7 nucleotides agree with TRBD2. V was pared by 5 bases and J by 0 bases, with 3 bases of the junction left unmatched. The CDR3 is 15 residues long. Germline lookup yields CDR1 MDHEN and CDR2 SYDVKM. The CDR3 DNA follows: TGTGCCAGCAGTCGAGCGGGGACGAACACCGGGGAGCTGTTTTTT. Translating it yields CASSRAGTNTGELFF.

The V and J genes are TRBV7-2 and TRBJ2-1, with D uncertain. Trimming left V 5 bases short and J 4 bases short, with 9 bases between. This CDR3 has 13 amino acids. From germline, CDR1 is SGHTA and CDR2 FQGNSA. CDR3 sequence: CASSIDKYNEQFF. DNA of the CDR3: TGTGCCAGCAGCATAGACAAGTACAATGAGCAGTTCTTC. The full variable domain, in which reference TRBV7-2 and TRBJ2-1 provide the parts outside the CDR3, is GAGVSQSPSNKVTEKGKDVELRCDPISGHTALYWYRQSLGQGLEFLIYFQGNSAPDKSGLPSDRFSAERTGGSVSTLTIQRTQQEDSAVYLCASSIDKYNEQFFGPGTRLTVL.

This sequence joins TRBV15 and TRBJ2-3, with D possibly being TRBD2 (6 bases). The length of the CDR3 is 14 residues. V lost 3 bases and J 8 bases, leaving 15 bases between the germline ends. CDR1 is LNHNV and CDR2 is YYDKDF in the germline V gene (reference sequence). The chain's CDR3 is CATSSKTGLATQYF. The CDR3 DNA is TGTGCCACCAGCAGCAAAACGGGACTTGCTACGCAGTATTTT.

V and J are TRBV5-4 and TRBJ1-2; D is undetermined. Trimming removed 2 bases at V and 1 base at J, with 6 bases between. Germline V gene data show CDR1 as SGHNT and CDR2 as YYREEE (reference sequence). This CDR3 is 13 amino acids long. DNA of the CDR3: TGTGCCAGCAGCTTTCGCAGTAACTATGGCTACACCTTC. Residues: CASSFRSNYGYTF.

V gene TRBV5-4 combines with J gene TRBJ1-5; D might be TRBD1 (6 bases). Germline CDR1 and CDR2: SGHNT and YYREEE (reference sequence). V was trimmed by 1 base and J by 6 bases, leaving 11 bases between them. CDR3 size: 14 residues. Here the CDR3 DNA reads TGTGCCAGCAGCTTGATGGGGGACACTCAGCCCCAGCATTTT. Residues: CASSLMGDTQPQHF.

This chain links TRBV10-3 with TRBJ1-3; unclear D gene. V shed 0 bases and J shed 0 bases, with 12 bases lying between them. The CDR3 runs to 17 residues. Germline V lookup: CDR1 ENHRY, CDR2 SYGVKD. The CDR3 loop reads CAISESIRAHSGNTIYF. Here the CDR3 DNA reads TGTGCCATCAGTGAGTCAATCCGGGCGCACTCTGGAAACACCATATATTTT.

The rearrangement links TRBV6-5 to TRBJ2-3; possibly TRBD1 or TRBD2 for D (5 bases each). The CDR3 has 14 residues. In germline, CDR1 is MNHEY, CDR2 SVGAGI. Trimming cost V 6 bases and J 4 bases, with 14 bases left between them. In DNA form, the CDR3 reads TGTGCCAGCAGGACCGGGACCGCCCCAGATACGCAGTATTTT. Translation gives CASRTGTAPDTQYF.

This chain joins TRBV9 and TRBJ2-2; D assignment may be TRBD1 or TRBD2 (5 bases each). The CDR3 length is 16 residues. Trimming removed 0 bases at V and 6 bases at J, with 15 bases between. Germline CDR1 is SGDLS and CDR2 is YYNGEE. The CDR3 loop is CASSVGSVWDPGELFF. CDR3 sequence (DNA): TGTGCCAGCAGCGTAGGATCCGTTTGGGACCCCGGGGAGCTGTTTTTT.

This chain connects TRBV11-2 to TRBJ2-1; tentative D call: TRBD2 (7 bases). V lost 5 bases to trimming and J lost 3 bases, with 17 bases between them. Germline values: CDR1 SGHAT, CDR2 FQNNGV. The CDR3 is 16 amino acids. The CDR3 sequence is CASSETRGGLYNEQFF. The DNA of the CDR3 is TGTGCCAGCAGCGAGACTAGGGGGGGCCTCTACAATGAGCAGTTCTTC.

The chain employs TRBV2 and TRBJ2-7; 7 bases are shared with TRBD1. V was pared by 7 bases and J by 4 bases, with 10 bases of the junction left unmatched. CDR3 length equals 14 residues. Germline V gives CDR1 SNHLY, CDR2 FYNNEI. The CDR3 DNA is TGTGCCAGCATAAGTGTTCAGGGGGTTTACGAGCAGTACTTC. Translating gives CASISVQGVYEQYF.

V is TRBV7-2 and J is TRBJ2-1, with 9 bases that match TRBD1. Germline V lookup: CDR1 SGHTA, CDR2 FQGNSA. With 0 bases clipped from V and 6 bases from J, the junction kept 9 bases outside the gene matches. This CDR3 is 17 amino acids long. CDR3 loop: CASSLALGTGIPNEQFF. The CDR3 DNA is TGTGCCAGCAGCTTAGCACTAGGGACAGGGATCCCCAATGAGCAGTTCTTC.

The chain uses TRBV28 and TRBJ2-3; 14 bases map to TRBD2. Germline V lookup: CDR1 MDHEN, CDR2 SYDVKM. V lost 3 bases and J lost 2; bases outside the gene matches: 10. The CDR3 contains 19 residues. CDR3 loop: CASSFPGTSGGILTDTQYF. CDR3 in DNA: TGTGCCAGCAGTTTCCCAGGGACTAGCGGGGGAATACTCACAGATACGCAGTATTTT.

This clone was seen a handful of times. The rearrangement joins TRBV9 to TRBJ2-7; D gene uncertain. Germline V CDR1 and CDR2: SGDLS, YYNGEE. The CDR3 is made up of 14 amino acids. V was cut by 4 bases and J by 4 bases, with 15 bases left in between. CDR3 DNA sequence: TGTGCCAGCAGCTCCCCAGGCAGCATGTACGAGCAGTACTTC. Its translation: CASSSPGSMYEQYF.

A word on this clone: The same CDR3 arises from other DNA sequences in this sample as well. The chain links TRBV15 to TRBJ2-5; 7 nucleotides align to TRBD1. Germline V gives CDR1 LNHNV, CDR2 YYDKDF (reference sequence). Losses at the gene ends were 0 bases for V and 2 bases for J; bases not matched to a gene: 3. The CDR3 is made up of 15 amino acids. The CDR3 region has the DNA TGTGCCACCAGCAGAGATGGGGGACAGCAAGAGACCCAGTACTTC. Its protein product is CATSRDGGQQETQYF. The whole variable domain, filled in from reference TRBV15 and TRBJ2-5, reads DAMVIQNPRYQVTQFGKPVTLSCSQTLNHNVMYWYQQKSSQAPKLLFHYYDKDFNNEADTPDNFQSRRPNTSFCFLDIRSPGLGDTAMYLCATSRDGGQQETQYFGPGTRLLVL.

CDR3 amino acids: CASSLLAGASEQYF. CDR3 coding DNA: TGTGCCAGCAGCTTACTAGCGGGTGCGTCCGAGCAGTACTTC. The V gene is TRBV5-8, the J gene TRBJ2-7, with 9 positions matching TRBD2. The CDR3 sequence is 14 residues long. Losses at the gene ends were 2 bases for V and 6 bases for J; bases not matched to a gene: 6. Looked up from germline, CDR1 is SGHTS and CDR2 is YDEGEE.

The chain has TRBV21-1 and TRBJ2-6; the table names TRBD2, a call not compared with the DNA. TRBV21-1 is a documented pseudogene. The length of the CDR3 is 17 residues. The CDR3 sequence: CASLISGGSSGANVLTF. CDR3 coding DNA: TGTGCCAGCCTCATATCGGGGGGATCTTCTGGGGCCAACGTCCTGACTTTC.